What follows are 2 T cell receptor beta chains derived from one specimen sequenced in a study of blood T cell repertoires in COVID-19. Clones were read by immunoSEQ multiplex PCR, and TCRdb kept only the in-frame ones, dropping some. The top ten hold more than 1.4% of the sample, which has about 210,000 clones, roughly 88% seen once. Sequenced: peripheral blood. Every receptor here comes from a man between 18 and 29 years old with active or convalescent COVID-19.

In this sample, this clone turned up once. The genes are TRBV7-9 and TRBJ1-2; no reliable D call. The CDR3 sequence is 17 residues long. Germline V gene sequence: CDR1 SEHNR, CDR2 FQNEAQ (reference sequence). Trimming removed 2 bases from V and 0 bases from J, with 16 bases in between. The CDR3 reads CASSLIGLAGPNYGYTF. CDR3 DNA: TGTGCCAGCAGCTTAATCGGCCTGGCAGGCCCTAACTATGGCTACACCTTC.

The rearrangement uses TRBV14 and TRBJ2-7, with D possibly matching TRBD2 (5 bases). Germline V gene data show CDR1 as SGHDN and CDR2 as FVKESK. This CDR3 spans 13 amino acids. Trimming left V 0 bases short and J 5 bases short, with 8 bases between. The CDR3: CASSQDRGDEQYF. The CDR3 DNA follows: TGTGCCAGCAGCCAAGATCGGGGTGACGAGCAGTACTTC. Supplemented by reference TRBV14 and TRBJ2-7, the full variable domain reads EAGVTQFPSHSVIEKGQTVTLRCDPISGHDNLYWYRRVMGKEIKFLLHFVKESKQDESGMPNNRFLAERTGGTYSTLKVQPAELEDSGVYFCASSQDRGDEQYFGPGTRLTVT.